This T cell receptor (beta chain) originates from a study of T-cell memory formation after mild COVID-19. Study results and caveats: Day 37-peaking second-wave clones had unconfirmed SARS-CoV-2 specificity.

This clonotype was picked up a small number of times. Antigen specificity is unknown. V lost 1 base, J lost 1 base, and 4 bases stayed unmatched. The CDR3 has 16 amino acids. Germline V gene lookup returns CDR1 SGHRS and CDR2 YFSETQ. 5'RACE primed from the constant segment yielded TCR alpha and TCR beta cDNA libraries bearing sample barcodes and UMIs. MiXCR, applied by TCRdb to the 5' RACE reads, yields one record per CDR3 protein. The table records more than 450,000 distinct CDR3 sequences, approximately 18% of them present only once. The rearrangement links TRBV5-1 to TRBJ2-7; 11 nucleotides agree with TRBD2. The sequence came from an adult woman who had mild COVID-19 (a few samples of this study predate the infection). Cell type and time point are not known. Sequencing input: PBMCs or a T cell subset sorted from them (not recorded which). The DNA of the CDR3 is TGCGCCAGCAGCTTGTCCACTAGCGGGGGTTCCTACGAGCAGTACTTC. Translated, it gives CASSLSTSGGSYEQYF.